The sequence of this TCR beta chain was determined in a study of T cells in Graves' hyperthyroidism and ophthalmopathy. Trimming took 3 bases from V and 3 from J, leaving 11 bases between them. The CDR3 contains 14 residues. From germline, CDR1 is SGHRS and CDR2 YFSETQ. Researchers took RNA transcripts and amplified the TCR beta CDR3 regions from them. Using the HTBI primer set, a first-round RT-PCR was run on the TCR CDR3. TCRdb recomputed calls from the multiplex PCR reads with MiXCR, one row per CDR3 protein. The table shows hundreds of thousands of distinct CDR3 sequences, with approximately 15% occurring only once. General study points: Blood held most thyroid clonotypes expanded above 0.001 frequency.

This clonotype has ten or more counts. Its specificity is unknown. The TCR originated in a man between 18 and 35 years old with Graves' ophthalmopathy. The chain combines TRBV5-1 with TRBJ2-3, with D possibly being TRBD1 (5 bases). The sample taken for sequencing was blood. The CDR3 DNA reads TGCGCCAGCAGCTATCAGGGCCGGACAGATACGCAGTATTTT. This translates into CASSYQGRTDTQYF.